This T cell receptor (beta chain) was obtained from a study of CD8+ T cells in alopecia areata. The study, taken as a whole, reports: Scalp repertoires also include resident alphabeta T cells from normal skin. Lesional scalp exceeded normal scalp in clonality, especially in alopecia totalis/universalis.

Comments on this clone: Its cognate antigen is unknown.

V lost 5 bases, J lost 5 bases, and 0 bases stayed unmatched. The CDR3 has 13 amino acids. CDR1 is SGHDT and CDR2 is YYEEEE in the germline V gene. Extraction and reverse transcription of RNA yielded cDNA as the sequencing template. Clones were sequenced by immunoSEQ multiplex PCR, and TCRdb holds only the in-frame ones, with some missing. The repertoire holds roughly 100,000 clones, around 60% seen once, with about 8.8% in the top ten. The sample taken for sequencing was CD4+ T cells sorted from blood. This TCR was recovered from a human donor in good health. This chain uses TRBV5-6 with TRBJ2-7, with 14 bases aligning to TRBD2. CDR3 amino acids: CASRGLAGDEQYF. The CDR3 DNA is TGTGCCAGCAGGGGACTAGCGGGGGACGAGCAGTACTTC. Looking up the rest from reference TRBV5-6 and TRBJ2-7 gives the full variable domain: DAGVTQSPTHLIKTRGQQVTLRCSPKSGHDTVSWYQQALGQGPQFIFQYYEEEERQRGNFPDRFSGHQFPNYSSELNVNALLLGDSALYLCASRGLAGDEQYFGPGTRLTVT.